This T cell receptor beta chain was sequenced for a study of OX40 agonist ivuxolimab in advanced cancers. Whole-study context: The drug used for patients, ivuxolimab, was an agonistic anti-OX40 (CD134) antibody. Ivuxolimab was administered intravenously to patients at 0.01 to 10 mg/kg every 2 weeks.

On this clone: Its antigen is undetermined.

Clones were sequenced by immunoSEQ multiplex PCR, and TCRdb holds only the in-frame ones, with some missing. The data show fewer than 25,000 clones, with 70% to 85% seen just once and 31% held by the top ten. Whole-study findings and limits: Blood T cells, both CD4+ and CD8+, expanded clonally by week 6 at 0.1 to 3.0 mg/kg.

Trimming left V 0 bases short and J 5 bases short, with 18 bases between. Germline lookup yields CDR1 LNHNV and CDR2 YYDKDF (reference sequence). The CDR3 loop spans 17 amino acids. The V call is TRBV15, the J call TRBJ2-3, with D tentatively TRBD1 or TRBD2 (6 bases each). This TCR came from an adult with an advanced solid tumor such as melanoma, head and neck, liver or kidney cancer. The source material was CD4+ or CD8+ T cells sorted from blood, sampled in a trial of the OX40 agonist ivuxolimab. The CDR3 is CATSRDRGRGGGDTQYF. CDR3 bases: TGTGCCACCAGCAGAGATCGGGGCAGGGGAGGCGGAGATACGCAGTATTTT.